This T cell receptor (beta chain) was captured by sequencing in a study of T cell repertoires in cytomegalovirus infection. Overall study: It was recently identified HLA-C-restricted and well-studied HLA-B-restricted CMV epitopes that the study used. TCR beta signatures that were public indicated CMV infection and matching HLA type.

The study, taken as a whole, reports: Identification of carriers of CMV plus the relevant HLA was achieved through cumulative public TCR beta family frequency. Within the response measured ex vivo, HLA-C-restricted CMV-specific TCR beta clonotypes were dominant.

Looked up from germline, CDR1 is SGHDT and CDR2 is YYEEEE. The ends were cut back, 4 bases at V and 3 bases at J, with 7 bases in the middle. The CDR3 is 12 amino acids. Using its own MiXCR run on the reads, TCRdb lists one record per CDR3 protein. The sample yields about 110,000 distinct CDR3 sequences, roughly 31% seen once. In its sample, this clonotype was seen a few times. Its antigen is not known. The specimen comprised CD8+ T cells from cultured PBMCs, sampled from culture after CMV antigen stimulation. This receptor was obtained from a human donor in good health (CMV status not recorded). Some clones in this sample may be carry-over from other donors' samples. This chain uses TRBV5-6 with TRBJ1-2; D gene uncertain. The CDR3 coding sequence is TGTGCCAGCAGCCAGCCGTACTATGGCTACACCTTC. It yields the protein CASSQPYYGYTF.